Listed below are T cell receptor beta chains from one sample, sequenced in a study of cytomegalovirus exposure and HLA in healthy donors. TCRdb's table, derived via immunoSEQ multiplex PCR, lists solely in-frame clones and lacks some. The data show fewer than 250,000 clones, under 90% seen once. What was sequenced was PBMCs. The receptors stem from a human donor in good health. Each CDR3 is given with its conserved first and last residue. A D gene is named only where the DNA matches it firmly. The size field is filled for only some rows; it gives once, few, many or a size class.

V gene: TRBV27; clone size: .; J gene: TRBJ2-7; D gene: TRBD1; CDR3 length: 14; CDR3 protein: CASGSGTGRLEQYF; CDR3 DNA: TGTGCCAGCGGCAGTGGGACAGGGCGGTTGGAGCAGTACTTC
V gene: TRBV5-1; clone size: once; J gene: TRBJ2-5; D gene: TRBD2; CDR3 length: 15; CDR3 protein: CASSLTSERLETQYF; CDR3 DNA: TGCGCCAGCAGCTTGACTAGCGAGAGGTTAGAGACCCAGTACTTC
V gene: TRBV10-3; clone size: .; J gene: TRBJ2-5; D gene: .; CDR3 length: 13; CDR3 protein: CAISESTEETQYF; CDR3 DNA: TGTGCCATCAGTGAGTCGACAGAAGAGACCCAGTACTTC
V gene: TRBV6-1; clone size: .; J gene: TRBJ1-2; D gene: .; CDR3 length: 14; CDR3 protein: CASSGPRQDYGYTF; CDR3 DNA: TGTGCCAGCAGTGGCCCACGACAGGACTATGGCTACACCTTC
V gene: TRBV27; clone size: .; J gene: TRBJ2-7; D gene: .; CDR3 length: 11; CDR3 protein: CASSLSHEQYF; CDR3 DNA: TGTGCCAGCAGTCTTTCCCACGAGCAGTACTTC
V gene: TRBV1; clone size: .; J gene: TRBJ2-7; D gene: .; CDR3 length: 13; CDR3 protein: CTSPPGLVSEQYF; CDR3 DNA: TGCACCAGCCCTCCGGGACTAGTAAGCGAGCAGTACTTC
V gene: TRBV11-2; clone size: .; J gene: TRBJ2-7; D gene: TRBD1; CDR3 length: 17; CDR3 protein: CASSQRGQLKVKYEQYF; CDR3 DNA: TGTGCCAGCAGCCAAAGGGGACAGCTAAAAGTTAAATACGAGCAGTACTTC
V gene: TRBV4-1; clone size: .; J gene: TRBJ1-1; D gene: .; CDR3 length: 12; CDR3 protein: CASSHAGTEAFF; CDR3 DNA: TGCGCCAGCAGCCACGCAGGGACTGAAGCTTTCTTT
V gene: TRBV7-9; clone size: .; J gene: TRBJ2-7; D gene: TRBD2; CDR3 length: 18; CDR3 protein: CSSSLGWGSGSLMDEQYF; CDR3 DNA: TGTTCCAGCAGCTTAGGTTGGGGTAGCGGGAGCCTAATGGACGAGCAGTACTTC
V gene: TRBV5-6; clone size: few; J gene: TRBJ1-3; D gene: .; CDR3 length: 15; CDR3 protein: CASSRRGIAGNTIYF; CDR3 DNA: TGTGCCAGCAGCCGGCGGGGTATCGCTGGAAACACCATATATTTT
V gene: TRBV9; clone size: .; J gene: TRBJ2-7; D gene: TRBD2; CDR3 length: 15; CDR3 protein: CASSVGSSGAYEQYF; CDR3 DNA: TGTGCCAGCAGCGTAGGATCCAGCGGGGCCTACGAGCAGTACTTC
V gene: TRBV2; clone size: .; J gene: TRBJ2-7; D gene: TRBD2; CDR3 length: 13; CDR3 protein: CAGRTSENYEQYF; CDR3 DNA: TGTGCCGGTAGGACTAGCGAGAACTACGAGCAGTACTTC
V gene: TRBV11-2; clone size: .; J gene: TRBJ2-7; D gene: TRBD2; CDR3 length: 18; CDR3 protein: CASSLGKAGAPSSYEQYF; CDR3 DNA: TGTGCCAGCAGCTTAGGGAAAGCGGGGGCCCCTAGCTCCTACGAGCAGTACTTC